These T cell receptor beta chains were read from a single sample in a study of T-cell reconstitution after alpha-beta-depleted transplantation in children. TCRdb processed the PCR reads anew with MiXCR; each CDR3 protein has one entry. The sample contains 95,000 to 150,000 distinct CDR3 sequences, about 21% of which appear only once. The material sequenced was PBMCs, mostly from graft donor cells, taken 180 days after TCRalphabeta/CD19-depleted stem cell transplant. The receptor source for this set is a male patient between 2 and 15 years old who had a stem cell transplant for chronic granulomatous disease, so the T cells may come from the graft donor. Each CDR3 is given without its conserved first and last residue. Fields, in order: V gene, J gene, CDR3 protein.

>TRBV5-6|TRBJ2-4
ASSYVSSGNIQY
>TRBV10-3|TRBJ2-1
AISEWTSGRDEQF
>TRBV20-1|TRBJ2-1
SARNVGREQF
>TRBV5-6|TRBJ2-7
ASSLAPQGIDYEQY
>TRBV7-7|TRBJ2-5
ASSQTTGPQETQY
>TRBV29-1|TRBJ2-7
SVSRTGSSYEQY
>TRBV12-3/TRBV12-4|TRBJ2-1
ASSLLGSPNEQF
>TRBV5-1|TRBJ2-4
ASSMDPLAKNIQY
>TRBV12-3/TRBV12-4|TRBJ2-1
ASRSRLAGYNEQF
>TRBV7-2|TRBJ2-1
ASSGRQNSYNEQF
>TRBV6-2/TRBV6-3|TRBJ2-3
ASRPEDSSSTDTQY
>TRBV10-3|TRBJ1-5
ATQPAYSNQPQH
>TRBV15|TRBJ1-6
ATSRGTGISPLH
>TRBV6-5|TRBJ1-1
ASIGKGTEAF
>TRBV20-1|TRBJ2-7
SARDFEQY
>TRBV20-1|TRBJ2-5
SASRAGGAETQY
>TRBV5-1|TRBJ2-7
ASSLEPGGWSYEQY
>TRBV7-9|TRBJ1-6
ASSLETDSPLH
>TRBV7-8|TRBJ2-5
ASSSLRGRVETQY
>TRBV12-3/TRBV12-4|TRBJ1-3
ASSENRGGTIY
>TRBV27|TRBJ2-7
ASSPRTSGSFGYEQY
>TRBV20-1|TRBJ2-4
SARSGPAGGGYIQY
>TRBV5-4|TRBJ2-7
AIHGRESYEQY
>TRBV4-3|TRBJ2-5
ASSQDWGENQETQY
>TRBV12-3/TRBV12-4|TRBJ1-6
ASSLRSSYNSPLH
>TRBV10-2|TRBJ2-7
ASFRGQGYEQY
>TRBV20-1|TRBJ2-3
SAIETWVGTDTQY
>TRBV20-1|TRBJ2-7
SAGRMYEQY
>TRBV7-2|TRBJ2-1
ASSSSAVFEQF
>TRBV20-1|TRBJ2-5
SAKGRGTQY
>TRBV5-1|TRBJ2-3
ASSPDNADTQY
>TRBV29-1|TRBJ2-5
SVLAHQETQY
>TRBV20-1|TRBJ2-7
SARVGVDYEQY
>TRBV11-1|TRBJ2-7
ASSQGPEYEQY
>TRBV6-5|TRBJ2-5
ASSYLGPRGTQY
>TRBV5-4|TRBJ2-2
ASSFDTFTGELF
>TRBV20-1|TRBJ1-6
SAPEYSDSPLH
>TRBV2|TRBJ1-1
ASSRRDNMNTEAF
>TRBV12-3/TRBV12-4|TRBJ2-3
ASRKLPDDTDTQY
>TRBV3-1|TRBJ2-7
ASSREGHSFYEQY
>TRBV7-2|TRBJ2-3
ASSLAATSGG
>TRBV5-1|TRBJ2-2
ASSSDSLITGELF
>TRBV29-1|TRBJ2-1
SVKRTLYNEQF
>TRBV15|TRBJ2-1
ATSRVVSSYNEQF
>TRBV29-1|TRBJ2-1
SVEDPWGSYNEQF
>TRBV12-3/TRBV12-4|TRBJ2-6
ASRASTSGANVLT
>TRBV5-1|TRBJ2-7
ASSSRDEQY
>TRBV28|TRBJ2-7
ARLTRRAYEQY
>TRBV29-1|TRBJ2-7
SVTSVSYEQY
>TRBV20-1|TRBJ2-5
SAGRGARETQY